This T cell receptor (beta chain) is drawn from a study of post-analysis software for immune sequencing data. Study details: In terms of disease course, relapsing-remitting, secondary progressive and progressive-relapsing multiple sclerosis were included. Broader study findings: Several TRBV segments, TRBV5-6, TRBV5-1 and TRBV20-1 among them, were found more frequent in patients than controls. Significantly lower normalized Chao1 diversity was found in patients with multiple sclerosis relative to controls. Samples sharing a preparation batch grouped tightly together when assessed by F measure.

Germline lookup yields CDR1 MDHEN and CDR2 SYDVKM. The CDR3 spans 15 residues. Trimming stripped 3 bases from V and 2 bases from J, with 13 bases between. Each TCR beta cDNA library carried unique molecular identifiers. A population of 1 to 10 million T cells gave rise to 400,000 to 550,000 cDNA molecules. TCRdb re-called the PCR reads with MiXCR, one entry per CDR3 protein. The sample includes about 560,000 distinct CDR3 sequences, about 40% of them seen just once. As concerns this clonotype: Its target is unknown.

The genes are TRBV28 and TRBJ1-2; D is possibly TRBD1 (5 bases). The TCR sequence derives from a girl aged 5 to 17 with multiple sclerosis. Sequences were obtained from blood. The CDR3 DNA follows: TGTGCCAGCAGTTTGCGGGGGACCCTGAACTATGGCTACACCTTC. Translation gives CASSLRGTLNYGYTF.